The clone carrying this T cell receptor (beta chain) was counted at least ten times. What it binds is not known. The data derive from a study of T cell repertoires in cytomegalovirus infection. Overall study findings and caveats: The cumulative frequency of public TCR beta families distinguished individuals who carried CMV together with the relevant HLA. In two of eight donors, the top clonotype was HLA-C-restricted CMV-specific.

This CDR3 contains 15 residues. The germline V and J ends were trimmed by 2 bases and 4 bases, with 11 bases remaining between them. Germline V gene data show CDR1 as SGHTA and CDR2 as FQGTGA. TCRdb recomputed calls from the reads with MiXCR, one row per CDR3 protein. The sample lists under 350,000 distinct CDR3 sequences, roughly 21% occurring once. This sample comprised cultured PBMCs, obtained from culture after CMV antigen stimulation. This sequence joins TRBV7-3 and TRBJ2-2; TRBD1 might be the D (6 bases). The sequence was collected from a human donor in good health (CMV status not recorded). Some clones in this sample may be carry-over from other donors' samples. The CDR3 protein is CASSLGGHPTGELFF. In nucleotides, the CDR3 is TGTGCCAGCAGCTTAGGGGGACACCCCACCGGGGAGCTGTTTTTT.